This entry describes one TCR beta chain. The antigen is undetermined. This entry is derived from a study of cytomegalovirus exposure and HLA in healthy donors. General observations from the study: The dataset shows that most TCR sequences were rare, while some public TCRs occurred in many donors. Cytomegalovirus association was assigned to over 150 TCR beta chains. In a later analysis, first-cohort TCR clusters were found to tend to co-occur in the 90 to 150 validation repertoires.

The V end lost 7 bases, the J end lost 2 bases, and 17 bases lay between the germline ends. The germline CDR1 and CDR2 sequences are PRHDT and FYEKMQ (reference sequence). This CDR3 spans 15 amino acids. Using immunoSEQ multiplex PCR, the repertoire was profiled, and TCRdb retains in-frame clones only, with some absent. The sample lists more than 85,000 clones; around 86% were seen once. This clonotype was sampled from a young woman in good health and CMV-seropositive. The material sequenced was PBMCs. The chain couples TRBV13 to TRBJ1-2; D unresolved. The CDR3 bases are TGTGCCAGCAAGCGGGATACACAAACAAACTATGGCTACACCTTC. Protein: CASKRDTQTNYGYTF.